What follows are 2 T cell receptor beta chains derived from one specimen sequenced in a study of shared clonotypes between healthy human individuals. Produced via immunoSEQ multiplex PCR; TCRdb's table is partial and in-frame only. The sample has a few million clones, 80% to 95% seen once. Sequenced input: naive CD4+ T cells from PBMCs. Specified subset: CD45RA+ positively selected. These receptor sequences come from a man aged 18 to 29 in good health. Some clones in this sample may be carry-over from other donors' samples.

This chain uses TRBV5-1 with TRBJ1-5; a weak D match, TRBD1 (5 bases). Per the germline V gene, CDR1 is SGHRS and CDR2 is YFSETQ. The germline V and J ends were trimmed by 0 bases and 6 bases, with 13 bases remaining between them. The CDR3 has 15 residues. The CDR3 is CASSLVGAQGQPQHF. The CDR3 coding sequence is TGCGCCAGCAGCTTGGTTGGGGCTCAAGGTCAGCCCCAGCATTTT.

The chain is built from TRBV5-4 and TRBJ2-3; 10 nucleotides match TRBD1. CDR1 is SGHNT, CDR2 YYREEE, per germline (reference sequence). The length of the CDR3 is 14 residues. Germline trimming cut 4 bases from V and 5 bases from J; bases unmatched to any gene: 4. DNA of the CDR3: TGTGCCAGCAGCCCGGGACAGGGGAGAGATACGCAGTATTTT. Protein: CASSPGQGRDTQYF.